This T cell receptor (beta chain) was recovered during a study of T cell responses to AZD1222 COVID-19 vaccine. Whole-study findings and limits: A reported finding is that nearly half of spike-specific TCRs target unmutated variant regions. At baseline, seropositivity was found in only a handful of AZD1222 recipients. Increases in Spike-specific TCR breadth and depth were seen after two AZD1222 doses. Repertoires were sampled only after the peak T cell response.

In regard to this clone: Antigen: not known.

TCRdb's table, derived via immunoSEQ multiplex PCR, lists solely in-frame clones and lacks some. Of 180,000 or so clones listed, 92% are singletons. In germline, CDR1 is SGHNT, CDR2 YYREEE (reference sequence). V shed 6 bases and J shed 2 bases, with 19 bases lying between them. The CDR3 is 16 amino acids. The V call is TRBV5-4, the J call TRBJ2-3; D not resolved. The input for sequencing was peripheral blood, taken 28 days after the second AZD1222 dose. This sequence originates from an adult who received the AZD1222 COVID-19 vaccine. The CDR3 region has the DNA TGTGCCAGCACCCCACATGGCGGCAAGAACACAGATACGCAGTATTTT. This encodes CASTPHGGKNTDTQYF.